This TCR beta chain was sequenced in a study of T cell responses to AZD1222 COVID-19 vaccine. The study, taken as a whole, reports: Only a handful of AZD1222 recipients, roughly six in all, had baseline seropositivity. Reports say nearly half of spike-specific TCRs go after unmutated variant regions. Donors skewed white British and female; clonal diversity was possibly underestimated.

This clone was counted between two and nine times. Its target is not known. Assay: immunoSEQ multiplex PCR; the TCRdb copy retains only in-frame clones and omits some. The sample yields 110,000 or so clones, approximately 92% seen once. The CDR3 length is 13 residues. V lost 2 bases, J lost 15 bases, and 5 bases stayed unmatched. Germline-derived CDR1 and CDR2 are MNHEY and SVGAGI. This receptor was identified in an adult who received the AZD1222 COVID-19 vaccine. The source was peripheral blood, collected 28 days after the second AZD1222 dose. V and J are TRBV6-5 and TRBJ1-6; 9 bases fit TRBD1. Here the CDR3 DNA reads TGTGCCAGCAGTTACACGGACAGGGGCCGCCTCCACTTT. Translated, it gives CASSYTDRGRLHF.